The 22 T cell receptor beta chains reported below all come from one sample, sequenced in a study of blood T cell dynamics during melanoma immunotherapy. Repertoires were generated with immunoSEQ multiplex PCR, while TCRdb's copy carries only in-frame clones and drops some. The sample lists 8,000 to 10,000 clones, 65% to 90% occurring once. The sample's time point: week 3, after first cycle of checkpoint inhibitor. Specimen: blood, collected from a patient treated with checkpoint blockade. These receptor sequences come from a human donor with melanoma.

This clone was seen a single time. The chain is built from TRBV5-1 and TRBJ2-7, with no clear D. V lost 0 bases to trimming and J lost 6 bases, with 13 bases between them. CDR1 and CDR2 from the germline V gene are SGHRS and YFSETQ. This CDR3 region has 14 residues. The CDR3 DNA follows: TGCGCCAGCAGCTTGGACGGATCCTGGGTCGAGCAGTACTTC. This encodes CASSLDGSWVEQYF.

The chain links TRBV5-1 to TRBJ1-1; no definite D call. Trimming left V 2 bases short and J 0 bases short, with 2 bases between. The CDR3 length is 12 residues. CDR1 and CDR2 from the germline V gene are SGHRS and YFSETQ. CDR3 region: CASSLLNTEAFF. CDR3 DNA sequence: TGCGCCAGCAGCTTACTGAACACTGAAGCTTTCTTT.

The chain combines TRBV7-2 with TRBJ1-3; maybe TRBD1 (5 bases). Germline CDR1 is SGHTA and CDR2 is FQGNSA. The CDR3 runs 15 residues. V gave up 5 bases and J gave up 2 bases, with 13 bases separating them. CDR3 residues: CASSLRGDPGNTIYF. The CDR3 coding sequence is TGTGCCAGCAGCCTCCGGGGGGACCCTGGAAACACCATATATTTT.

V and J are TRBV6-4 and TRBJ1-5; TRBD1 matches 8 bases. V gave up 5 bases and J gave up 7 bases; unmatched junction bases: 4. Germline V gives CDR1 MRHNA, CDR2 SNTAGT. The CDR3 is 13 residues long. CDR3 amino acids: CASSQGAGQPQHF. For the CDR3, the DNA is TGTGCCAGCAGTCAGGGGGCCGGACAGCCCCAGCATTTT.

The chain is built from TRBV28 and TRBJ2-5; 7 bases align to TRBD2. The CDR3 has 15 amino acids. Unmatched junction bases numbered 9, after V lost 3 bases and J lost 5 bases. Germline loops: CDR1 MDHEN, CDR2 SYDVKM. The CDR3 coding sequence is TGTGCCAGCAGTTTGTCTGGGGAGGGAGGGGAGACCCAGTACTTC. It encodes CASSLSGEGGETQYF.

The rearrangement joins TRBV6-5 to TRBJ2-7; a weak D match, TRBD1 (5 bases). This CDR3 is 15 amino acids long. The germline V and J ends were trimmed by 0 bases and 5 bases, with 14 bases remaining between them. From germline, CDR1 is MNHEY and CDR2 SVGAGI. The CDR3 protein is CASSYSRGVVDEQYF. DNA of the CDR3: TGTGCCAGCAGTTACTCAAGGGGCGTTGTAGACGAGCAGTACTTC.

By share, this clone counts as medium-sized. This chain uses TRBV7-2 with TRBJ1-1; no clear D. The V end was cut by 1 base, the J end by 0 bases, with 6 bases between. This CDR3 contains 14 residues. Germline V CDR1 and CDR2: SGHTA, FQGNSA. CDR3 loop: CASSLGRMNTEAFF. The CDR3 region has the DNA TGTGCCAGCAGCTTAGGGCGGATGAACACTGAAGCTTTCTTT.

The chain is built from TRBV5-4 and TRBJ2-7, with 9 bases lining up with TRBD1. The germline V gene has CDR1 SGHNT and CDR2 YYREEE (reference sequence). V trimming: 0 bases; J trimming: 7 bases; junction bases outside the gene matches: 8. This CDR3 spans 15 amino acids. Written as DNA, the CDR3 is TGTGCCAGCAGCTTGGCCGGGACAGGGTCCCTAGAGCAGTACTTC. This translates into CASSLAGTGSLEQYF.

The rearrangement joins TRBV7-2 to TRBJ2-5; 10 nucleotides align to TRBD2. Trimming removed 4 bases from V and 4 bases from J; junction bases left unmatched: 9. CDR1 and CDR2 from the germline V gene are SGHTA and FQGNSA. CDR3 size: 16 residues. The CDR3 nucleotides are TGTGCCAGCAGCTCCCCTCTCAGCGGGGGGGGAGAGACCCAGTACTTC. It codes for CASSSPLSGGGETQYF.

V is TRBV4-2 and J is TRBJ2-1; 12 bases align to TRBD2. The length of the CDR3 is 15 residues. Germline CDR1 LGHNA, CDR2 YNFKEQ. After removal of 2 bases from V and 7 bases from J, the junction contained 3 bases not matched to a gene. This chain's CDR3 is CASSQPGLAGNEQFF. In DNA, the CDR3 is TGTGCCAGCAGCCAACCCGGACTAGCGGGAAATGAGCAGTTCTTC.

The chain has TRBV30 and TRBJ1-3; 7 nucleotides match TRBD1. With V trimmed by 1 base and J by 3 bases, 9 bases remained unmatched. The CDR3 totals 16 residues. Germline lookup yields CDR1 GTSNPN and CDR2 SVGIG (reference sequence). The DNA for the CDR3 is TGTGCCTGGAGTGCCTTGGATGGGACAGTTGGAAACACCATATATTTT. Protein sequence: CAWSALDGTVGNTIYF. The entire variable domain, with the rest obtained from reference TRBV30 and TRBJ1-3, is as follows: SQTIHQWPATLVQPVGSPLSLECTVEGTSNPNLYWYRQAAGRGLQLLFYSVGIGQISSEVPQNLSASRPQDRQFILSSKKLLLSDSGFYLCAWSALDGTVGNTIYFGEGSWLTVV.

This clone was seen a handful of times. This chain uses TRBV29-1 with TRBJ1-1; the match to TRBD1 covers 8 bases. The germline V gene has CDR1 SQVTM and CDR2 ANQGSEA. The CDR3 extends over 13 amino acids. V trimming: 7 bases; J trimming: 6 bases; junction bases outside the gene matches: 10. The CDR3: CSARTGLKAEAFF. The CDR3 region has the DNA TGCAGCGCCCGGACAGGGCTGAAGGCTGAAGCTTTCTTT.

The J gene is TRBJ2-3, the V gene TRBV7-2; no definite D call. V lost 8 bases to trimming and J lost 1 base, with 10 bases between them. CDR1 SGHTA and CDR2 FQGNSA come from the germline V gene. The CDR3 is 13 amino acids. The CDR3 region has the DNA TGTGCCAGCGAAAGGGTAGGCACAGATACGCAGTATTTT. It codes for CASERVGTDTQYF.

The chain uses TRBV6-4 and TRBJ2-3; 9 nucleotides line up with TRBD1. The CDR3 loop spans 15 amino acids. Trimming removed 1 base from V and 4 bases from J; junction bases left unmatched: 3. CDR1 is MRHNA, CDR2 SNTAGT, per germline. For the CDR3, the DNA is TGTGCCAGCAGTGACTGGGACAGGGACCCAGATACGCAGTATTTT. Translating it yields CASSDWDRDPDTQYF.

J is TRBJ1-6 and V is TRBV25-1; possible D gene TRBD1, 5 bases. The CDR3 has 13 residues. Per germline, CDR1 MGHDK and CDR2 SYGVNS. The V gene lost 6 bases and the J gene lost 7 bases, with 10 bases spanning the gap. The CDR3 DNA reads TGTGCCAGCAGGAAGGGGTGGAATTCACCCCTCCACTTT. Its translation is CASRKGWNSPLHF.

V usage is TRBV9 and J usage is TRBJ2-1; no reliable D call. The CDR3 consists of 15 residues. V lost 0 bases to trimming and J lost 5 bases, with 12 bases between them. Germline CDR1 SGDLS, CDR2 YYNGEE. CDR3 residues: CASSVVIGDHNEQFF. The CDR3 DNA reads TGTGCCAGCAGCGTAGTTATTGGAGACCACAATGAGCAGTTCTTC.

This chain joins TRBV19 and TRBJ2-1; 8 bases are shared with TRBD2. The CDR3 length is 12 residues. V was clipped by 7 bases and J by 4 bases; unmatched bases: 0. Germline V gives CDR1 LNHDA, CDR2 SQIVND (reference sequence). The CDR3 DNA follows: TGTGCCAGTACGGGGGGGTACAATGAGCAGTTCTTC. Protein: CASTGGYNEQFF.

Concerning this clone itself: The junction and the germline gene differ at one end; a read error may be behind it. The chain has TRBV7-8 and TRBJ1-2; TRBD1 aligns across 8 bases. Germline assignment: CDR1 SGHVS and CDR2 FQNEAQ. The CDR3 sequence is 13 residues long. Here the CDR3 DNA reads TGTGCCGGCAGCACCGACAGGGGCGCTGGCTACACCTTC. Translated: CAGSTDRGAGYTF.

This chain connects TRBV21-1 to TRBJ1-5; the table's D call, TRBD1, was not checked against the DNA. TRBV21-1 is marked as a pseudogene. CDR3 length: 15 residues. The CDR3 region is CASSRRGQQGQPQHF. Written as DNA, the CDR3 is TGTGCCAGCAGCAGGAGGGGACAGCAGGGTCAGCCCCAGCATTTT.

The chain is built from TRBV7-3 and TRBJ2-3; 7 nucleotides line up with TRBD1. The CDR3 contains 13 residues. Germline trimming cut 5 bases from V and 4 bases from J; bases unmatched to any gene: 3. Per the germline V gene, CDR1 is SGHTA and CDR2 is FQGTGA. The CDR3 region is CASSQTGADTQYF. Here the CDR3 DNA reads TGTGCCAGCAGCCAAACAGGGGCAGATACGCAGTATTTT.

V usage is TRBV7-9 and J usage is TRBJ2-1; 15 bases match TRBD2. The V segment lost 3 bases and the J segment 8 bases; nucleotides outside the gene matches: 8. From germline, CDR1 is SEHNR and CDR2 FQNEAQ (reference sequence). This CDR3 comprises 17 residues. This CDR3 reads CASSFTRTSGGADEQFF. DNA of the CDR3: TGTGCCAGCAGCTTTACACGGACTAGCGGGGGGGCTGATGAGCAGTTCTTC.

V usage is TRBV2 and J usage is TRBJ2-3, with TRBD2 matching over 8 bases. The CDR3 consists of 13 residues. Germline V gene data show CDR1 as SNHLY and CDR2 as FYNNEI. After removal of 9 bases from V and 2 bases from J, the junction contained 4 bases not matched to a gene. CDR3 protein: CASTSGYTDTQYF. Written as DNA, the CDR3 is TGTGCCAGTACTAGCGGATACACAGATACGCAGTATTTT.